This record concerns one T cell receptor (beta chain) sequence. Its antigen is still unknown. The CDR3 loop spans 15 amino acids. Germline V CDR1 and CDR2: SGHRS, YFSETQ. The V end was cut by 0 bases, the J end by 5 bases, with 14 bases between. The source of the sample is a study of cytomegalovirus exposure and HLA in healthy donors. Study-level results: The authors enumerated around 150 TCR beta chains as linked to cytomegalovirus. It was shown in a later analysis that HLA-associated TCR beta chains were more clonally expanded than other, equally common chains.

PCR involved 60 Vbeta and 13 Jbeta primers. The data were produced by immunoSEQ multiplex PCR, yet TCRdb's version contains in-frame clones alone and is incomplete. The repertoire has approximately 220,000 clones, 70% to 80% of them found once; the top ten carry roughly a sixth. This TCR was sampled from a man aged 40-55 years in good health and CMV-seronegative. The sample taken for sequencing was PBMCs. V and J are TRBV5-1 and TRBJ2-5, with D tentatively TRBD2 (6 bases). The CDR3 region is CASSLAPKGLETQYF. The CDR3 coding sequence is TGCGCCAGCAGCTTGGCCCCGAAGGGACTTGAGACCCAGTACTTC.